The clone carrying this T cell receptor beta chain was found many times. Its antigen is unidentified. Specified time point: sample taken at primary tumor resection. Samples came from 72 TRACERx patients with untreated early-stage lung cancer. Whole RNA was taken from tumor, nontumor lung or frozen PBMC; it was then sequenced unsorted. The data belong to a study of spatial heterogeneity in lung cancer. On the study more broadly: Consistent detection of more beta-chain than alpha-chain sequences was observed. General observations from the study: Ubiquitous, expanded tumor-derived TCRs were more frequently observed in blood at resection than at follow-up.

TCRdb re-called the 5' RACE reads with MiXCR, one entry per CDR3 protein. The sample holds about 20,000 distinct CDR3 sequences, 5.8% seen once. This TCR derives from a male donor with early-stage non-small cell lung cancer. The sequencing here drew on PBMCs, taken at surgery.

The CDR3 is CASSQTGTGGFKHVGAFF. The CDR3 DNA reads as TGTGCCAGTAGCCAAACCGGGACAGGGGGTTTTAAACACGTCGGAGCTTTCTTT. The chain recombines TRBV19 with TRBJ1-1, with 11 bases that match TRBD1. This CDR3 has 18 residues. V dropped 6 bases and J dropped 10; count of bases not matched to a gene: 22. Germline CDR1 is LNHDA and CDR2 is SQIVND (reference sequence).